A single sample gave rise to the 20 T cell receptor beta chains below, sequenced in a study of Ad26.COV2.S vaccination and SARS-CoV-2 variants. Described treatment: around 19 received Ad26.COV2.S at low or high dose, single or two shots; about 5 received placebo; per-sample allocation not given. At day 63 after the first vaccine or placebo injection, samples were drawn. The table came from immunoSEQ multiplex PCR; TCRdb's copy has only in-frame clones and leaves some out. The profile shows roughly 700,000 clones, approximately 88% of them singletons. The specimen was peripheral blood, collected in a trial of Ad26.COV2.S vaccine versus placebo. The receptors derive from a person between 18 and 60 years old who received the Ad26.COV2.S COVID-19 vaccine or a placebo.

The CDR3 DNA is TGCGCCAGCAGCTTGGATTTCGGGGAGCTGTTTTTT. Translating it yields CASSLDFGELFF. The chain carries TRBV5-1 and TRBJ2-2; D is ambiguous. The length of the CDR3 is 12 residues. Germline V gene sequence: CDR1 SGHRS, CDR2 YFSETQ. The V end was cut by 0 bases, the J end by 7 bases, with 4 bases between.

This clone turned up a few times. This chain joins TRBV15 and TRBJ2-7; no reliable D call. The CDR3 contains 15 residues. Trimming removed 1 base from V and 2 bases from J, with 12 bases in between. Germline assignment: CDR1 LNHNV and CDR2 YYDKDF (reference sequence). The CDR3 region is CATSRGSPDAYEQYF. CDR3 coding DNA: TGTGCCACCAGCAGAGGAAGCCCGGACGCCTACGAGCAGTACTTC.

A note on this clone: The sample holds other DNA sequences that translate to the same CDR3. The chain recombines TRBV19 with TRBJ2-5, with D unclear. Germline V gene lookup returns CDR1 LNHDA and CDR2 SQIVND (reference sequence). Trimming shortened V by 4 bases and J by 5 bases, and 11 bases separated the two germline ends. The CDR3 sequence is 13 residues long. This chain's CDR3 is CASSTLRGETQYF. In DNA, the CDR3 is TGTGCCAGTAGTACGCTCCGTGGTGAGACCCAGTACTTC.

The V gene is TRBV5-6, the J gene TRBJ2-1, with TRBD1 matching 7 bases. The CDR3 covers 17 residues. V lost 0 bases to trimming and J lost 5 bases; unmatched junction nucleotides: 11. The V gene's germline CDR1 is SGHDT and CDR2 YYEEEE. The chain's CDR3 is CASSLDLGQDPHNEQFF. CDR3 in DNA: TGTGCCAGCAGCTTGGACCTCGGACAGGACCCGCACAATGAGCAGTTCTTC.

This clone was seen a single time. V is TRBV9 and J is TRBJ1-1; no definite D call. Germline-derived CDR1 and CDR2 are SGDLS and YYNGEE. The length of the CDR3 is 16 residues. Trimming removed 0 bases at V and 6 bases at J, with 18 bases between. CDR3 region: CASSVATRTPGAEAFF. The CDR3 DNA sequence: TGTGCCAGCAGCGTAGCTACACGTACCCCGGGTGCTGAAGCTTTCTTT. Full variable domain (missing parts from reference TRBV9 and TRBJ1-1): DSGVTQTPKHLITATGQRVTLRCSPRSGDLSVYWYQQSLDQGLQFLIQYYNGEERAKGNILERFSAQQFPDLHSELNLSSLELGDSALYFCASSVATRTPGAEAFFGQGTRLTVV.

This chain connects TRBV9 to TRBJ2-1, with D unresolved. The CDR3 extends over 13 amino acids. CDR1 is SGDLS and CDR2 is YYNGEE in the germline V gene. Between the trimmed V and J ends, which lost 0 bases and 6 bases, there was a span of 7 bases. CDR3 in amino acids: CASSVGEVNEQFF. The CDR3 DNA sequence: TGTGCCAGCAGCGTAGGAGAGGTCAATGAGCAGTTCTTC.

A note on this clone: The germline gene is not matched at one end of the junction; a read error may be the cause. The chain uses TRBV2 and TRBJ2-5, with 7 bases lining up with TRBD1. Germline V gene lookup returns CDR1 SNHLY and CDR2 FYNNEI. This CDR3 has 12 residues. CDR3 DNA sequence: TGTGCCAGCAAGCAGGGACAGCCTAAGGCGAACTTC. It is translated as CASKQGQPKANF.

V is TRBV9 and J is TRBJ2-1, with D possibly being TRBD2 (7 bases). With 0 bases removed from V and 2 bases from J, the gap between germline ends came to 12 bases. The CDR3 extends over 16 amino acids. The germline V gene encodes CDR1 SGDLS and CDR2 YYNGEE. CDR3 residues: CASSVAGAGAYNEQFF. CDR3 DNA sequence: TGTGCCAGCAGCGTAGCGGGGGCGGGAGCCTACAATGAGCAGTTCTTC.

This chain links TRBV7-9 with TRBJ1-5; D gene ambiguous. The ends were cut back, 3 bases at V and 5 bases at J, with 8 bases in the middle. CDR3 length equals 13 residues. Germline assignment: CDR1 SEHNR and CDR2 FQNEAQ (reference sequence). The CDR3 DNA is TGTGCCAGCAGCTTGGCAGCGCATCAGCCCCAGCATTTT. Translated, it gives CASSLAAHQPQHF.

The rearrangement uses TRBV10-3 and TRBJ1-1, with D possibly TRBD1 on 6 matching bases. V shed 11 bases and J shed 4 bases, with 17 bases lying between them. The CDR3 loop spans 13 amino acids. Germline V lookup: CDR1 ENHRY, CDR2 SYGVKD. The CDR3 bases are TGTGCCGTATCCAGGGGTGGGGGCACTGAAGCTTTCTTT. Translated, it gives CAVSRGGGTEAFF.

The chain carries TRBV3-1 (or the pseudogene TRBV3-2) and TRBJ2-1, with D perhaps matching TRBD1 (5 bases). This CDR3 has 13 residues. Between the trimmed V and J ends, which lost 4 bases and 15 bases, there was a span of 19 bases. The V gene's germline CDR1 is LGHDT and CDR2 YNNKEL (reference sequence). CDR3: CASSPTTAGTVFF. CDR3 bases: TGTGCCAGCAGCCCCACGACAGCCGGTACGGTGTTCTTC.

V usage is TRBV12-3 or TRBV12-4 and J usage is TRBJ2-6, with a tentative D call TRBD1 (5 bases). This CDR3 is 13 amino acids long. Trimming stripped 3 bases from V and 7 bases from J, with 7 bases between. Here the CDR3 reads CASSFTGANVLTF. DNA of the CDR3: TGTGCCAGCAGTTTTACAGGAGCCAACGTCCTGACTTTC.

As DNA, the CDR3 is TGTGCCAGCTCCCCCGGGTCAGGGGGGCCGACCGAGCAGTACTTC. Residues: CASSPGSGGPTEQYF. The chain combines TRBV18 with TRBJ2-7, with D tentatively TRBD1 (7 bases). This CDR3 region has 15 residues. Trimming pared 6 bases from V and 6 bases from J, leaving 21 bases between. Per the germline V gene, CDR1 is KGHSH and CDR2 is LQKENI.

As DNA, the CDR3 is TGTGCCAGTAGTGGACAAATTTGGGACACTGAAGCTTTCTTT. Encoded protein: CASSGQIWDTEAFF. This chain links TRBV19 with TRBJ1-1; D is possibly TRBD1 (5 bases). Trimming cost V 5 bases and J 3 bases, with 13 bases left between them. The germline V gene has CDR1 LNHDA and CDR2 SQIVND (reference sequence). The CDR3 consists of 14 residues.

This clone has a single count. The rearrangement uses TRBV11-2 and TRBJ2-1; D possibly corresponds to TRBD2 (5 bases). Between the trimmed V and J ends, which lost 5 bases and 9 bases, there was a span of 20 bases. Germline-derived CDR1 and CDR2 are SGHAT and FQNNGV. The CDR3 sequence is 15 residues long. CDR3 bases: TGTGCCAGCAGCCTCTCGGGGTTATCCACTGGTGAGCAGTTCTTC. Encoded protein: CASSLSGLSTGEQFF.

V usage is TRBV19 and J usage is TRBJ2-1; the match to TRBD2 covers 12 bases. CDR3 length: 16 residues. Unmatched junction bases numbered 3, after V lost 6 bases and J lost 0 bases. Germline V gives CDR1 LNHDA, CDR2 SQIVND (reference sequence). CDR3 nucleotide sequence: TGTGCCAGTAGACTAGCGGGGGGCAGCTCCTACAATGAGCAGTTCTTC. It is translated as CASRLAGGSSYNEQFF.

This sequence joins TRBV9 and TRBJ2-1; D uncertain. V was cut by 0 bases and J by 0 bases, with 7 bases left in between. The CDR3 spans 15 residues. From germline, CDR1 is SGDLS and CDR2 YYNGEE. This chain's CDR3 is CASSVVLGSYNEQFF. The CDR3 nucleotides are TGTGCCAGCAGCGTAGTTCTGGGCTCCTACAATGAGCAGTTCTTC.

The chain employs TRBV24-1 and TRBJ2-3, with D unresolved. The V end was cut by 0 bases, the J end by 0 bases, with 3 bases between. This CDR3 is 14 amino acids long. Looked up from germline, CDR1 is KGHDR and CDR2 is SFDVKD. Written as DNA, the CDR3 is TGTGCCACCAGTGATTTGGTCAGCACAGATACGCAGTATTTT. Its protein is CATSDLVSTDTQYF.

In this sample, this clone turned up once. V and J are TRBV11-3 and TRBJ2-2; no clear D. The CDR3 sequence is 12 residues long. Germline V gene lookup returns CDR1 SGHNT and CDR2 YENEEA. V was trimmed by 5 bases and J by 1 base, leaving 2 bases between them. The CDR3 spells CASSRNTGELFF. The CDR3 DNA sequence: TGTGCCAGCAGCCGGAACACCGGGGAGCTGTTTTTT.

This clone was detected only a few times. The same CDR3 arises from other DNA sequences in this sample as well. The chain has TRBV3-1 (or the pseudogene TRBV3-2) and TRBJ1-3; D possibly corresponds to TRBD1 (6 bases). The CDR3 is 15 residues long. V lost 2 bases, J lost 0 bases, and 8 bases lay in between. CDR1 and CDR2 (germline): LGHDT, YNNKEL (reference sequence). CDR3 loop: CASSQQGGSGNTIYF. For the CDR3, the DNA is TGTGCCAGCAGCCAACAAGGGGGCTCTGGAAACACCATATATTTT.